Following are 16 T cell receptor beta chains from one sample sequenced in a study of shared clonotypes between healthy human individuals (dated by TCRdb to about 2020). CD8 naive samples were CD45RO-negative cells positively selected for CCR7, giving a CD45RA+CCR7+ population that excluded TemRA cells. Preparation of the library involved the immunoSEQ multiplex PCR assay. Held by TCRdb, this immuneACCESS table contains in-frame sequences only and omits some clones. Under half of the omission traces to an unresolved V gene where checked; the cause of the rest is unknown. The sample yields about 2.2 million clones; just under 95% were counted once. Together, the top ten hold more than 1.5% of the sample. The sequencing input was naive CD8+ T cells from PBMCs. Interpreted using the paper, the cell subset or site label stands for: CD45RA+CCR7+. These receptors came from a man aged 18 to 29 in good health. Some clones in this sample may be carry-over from other donors' samples.

This clone is a singleton in its sample. V usage is TRBV9 and J usage is TRBJ2-2; 8 nucleotides align to TRBD1. J lost 3 bases, V lost 5 bases, and 6 bases had no gene match. Germline CDR1 is SGDLS and CDR2 is YYNGEE. The CDR3 sequence is 15 residues long. CDR3 in amino acids: CASSRTGSDTGELFF. CDR3 DNA sequence: TGTGCCAGCAGTCGGACAGGGTCTGACACCGGGGAGCTGTTTTTT.

The table lists this clone with a count of one. The gene calls are TRBV7-2 and TRBJ2-1, with 9 bases that match TRBD1. V gave up 5 bases and J gave up 4 bases; unmatched junction bases: 6. Looked up from germline, CDR1 is SGHTA and CDR2 is FQGNSA. The CDR3 length is 15 residues. For the CDR3, the DNA is TGTGCCAGCAGCCCCCGGGACAGGGTTTACAATGAGCAGTTCTTC. This encodes CASSPRDRVYNEQFF. Drawing the rest from reference TRBV7-2 and TRBJ2-1, the complete variable domain is GAGVSQSPSNKVTEKGKDVELRCDPISGHTALYWYRQSLGQGLEFLIYFQGNSAPDKSGLPSDRFSAERTGGSVSTLTIQRTQQEDSAVYLCASSPRDRVYNEQFFGPGTRLTVL.

The chain links TRBV7-9 to TRBJ1-2; D perhaps matches TRBD1 (5 bases). Germline lookup yields CDR1 SEHNR and CDR2 FQNEAQ (reference sequence). The ends were cut back, 1 base at V and 2 bases at J, with 11 bases in the middle. This CDR3 has 15 amino acids. The CDR3 nucleotides are TGTGCCAGCAGCTTAGGTTCGGGGGGAAACTATGGCTACACCTTC. This sequence encodes CASSLGSGGNYGYTF.

The CDR3 DNA follows: TGTGCCGCCCGGGAGGACCCTAGCACAGATACGCAGTATTTT. This encodes CAAREDPSTDTQYF. The V call is TRBV2, the J call TRBJ2-3, with 7 bases lining up with TRBD2. This CDR3 contains 14 residues. CDR1 and CDR2 (germline): SNHLY, FYNNEI. J was trimmed by 0 bases and V by 11 bases; bases with no gene match: 8.

This clone was observed a few times. The rearrangement uses TRBV28 and TRBJ1-3; TRBD1 is a possible D gene (6 bases). V was cut by 3 bases and J by 0 bases, with 9 bases left in between. This CDR3 contains 15 residues. Per the germline V gene, CDR1 is MDHEN and CDR2 is SYDVKM. CDR3 sequence (DNA): TGTGCCAGCAGTTTCAGGGACAACTCTGGAAACACCATATATTTT. It yields the protein CASSFRDNSGNTIYF.

Note on this clone: This sample also contains other DNA sequences that code for the same CDR3. J is TRBJ2-7 and V is TRBV28; D is possibly TRBD1 (6 bases). V was cut by 3 bases and J by 3 bases, with 9 bases left in between. From germline, CDR1 is MDHEN and CDR2 SYDVKM. CDR3 length: 13 amino acids. The CDR3 nucleotides read TGTGCCAGCAGTTTCGGGACAAACTACGAGCAGTACTTC. This encodes CASSFGTNYEQYF.

This chain links TRBV5-1 with TRBJ2-1; 8 bases match TRBD2. The CDR3 is made up of 16 amino acids. V was clipped by 4 bases and J by 4 bases; unmatched bases: 10. Germline V lookup: CDR1 SGHRS, CDR2 YFSETQ. The CDR3 DNA reads TGCGCCAGCAGCCCACTTCCTAGCGGGCCTTACAATGAGCAGTTCTTC. Translating gives CASSPLPSGPYNEQFF. Variable domain in full (rest from reference TRBV5-1 and TRBJ2-1): KAGVTQTPRYLIKTRGQQVTLSCSPISGHRSVSWYQQTPGQGLQFLFEYFSETQRNKGNFPGRFSGRQFSNSRSEMNVSTLELGDSALYLCASSPLPSGPYNEQFFGPGTRLTVL.

V gene TRBV28 combines with J gene TRBJ2-7, with 8 bases identical to TRBD1. J lost 0 bases, V lost 6 bases, and 7 bases had no gene match. The CDR3 runs to 15 residues. Germline-derived CDR1 and CDR2 are MDHEN and SYDVKM. This CDR3 is CASRYAGGSSYEQYF. CDR3 sequence (DNA): TGTGCCAGCAGGTACGCAGGGGGCAGCTCCTACGAGCAGTACTTC.

This rearrangement joins TRBV27 to TRBJ2-5, with TRBD1 as a possible D gene (5 bases). The length of the CDR3 is 17 residues. V dropped 4 bases and J dropped 2 bases, with 20 bases sitting between them. Germline V gene sequence: CDR1 MNHEY, CDR2 SMNVEV (reference sequence). The CDR3 protein is CASSSDLGQWGQETQYF. CDR3 DNA: TGTGCCAGCAGTTCCGACCTTGGACAATGGGGACAAGAGACCCAGTACTTC.

V and J are TRBV29-1 and TRBJ2-5; TRBD2 matches at 7 bases. Trimming cost V 6 bases and J 8 bases; bases outside gene matches: 9. This CDR3 region has 12 residues. Germline V gene sequence: CDR1 SQVTM, CDR2 ANQGSEA. The CDR3 bases are TGCAGCGTAGCTGGACTAGACGGTACCCAGTACTTC. Protein product: CSVAGLDGTQYF.

The chain combines TRBV27 with TRBJ2-1, with TRBD2 matching 9 bases. CDR3 size: 15 residues. CDR1 is MNHEY and CDR2 is SMNVEV in the germline V gene (reference sequence). Trimming at V came to 6 bases and at J to 3 bases, leaving 6 bases not matched to a gene. CDR3 coding DNA: TGTGCCAGCAGCCTACTAGCGGGCCACTACAATGAGCAGTTCTTC. Its translation: CASSLLAGHYNEQFF.

The table lists this clone with a few counts. V and J are TRBV19 and TRBJ1-1, with a tentative D call TRBD1 (5 bases). V gave up 6 bases and J gave up 1 base, with 6 bases separating them. Per germline, CDR1 LNHDA and CDR2 SQIVND (reference sequence). The CDR3 covers 12 residues. The CDR3 here is CASRGENTEAFF. The CDR3 nucleotides are TGTGCCAGTAGGGGGGAGAACACTGAAGCTTTCTTT.

The chain uses TRBV4-1 and TRBJ2-6; tentatively, D is TRBD1 (6 bases). Germline V CDR1 and CDR2: MGHRA, YSYEKL. CDR3 length: 18 residues. V was pared by 6 bases and J by 1 base, with 19 bases between. Here the CDR3 DNA reads TGCGCCAGCAGACCTAGGACAGTAGGTTTATCTGGGGCCAACGTCCTGACTTTC. It is translated as CASRPRTVGLSGANVLTF.

This clone has more than one count but fewer than ten. The genes are TRBV7-6 and TRBJ1-4; weak D call: TRBD1 (5 bases). The CDR3 consists of 14 residues. Per germline, CDR1 SGHVS and CDR2 FNYEAQ. Trimming took 5 bases from V and 6 from J, leaving 13 bases between them. The CDR3 here is CASSPYPGDEKLFF. In nucleotides, the CDR3 is TGTGCCAGCAGCCCATACCCGGGGGATGAAAAACTGTTTTTT.

This sequence joins TRBV7-9 and TRBJ1-1; no clear D gene. Trimming removed 7 bases from V and 3 bases from J, with 15 bases in between. Germline values: CDR1 SEHNR, CDR2 FQNEAQ (reference sequence). The CDR3 is 14 amino acids. CDR3 sequence (DNA): TGTGCCAGCAAGACCGTGGGGAGGGACACTGAAGCTTTCTTT. This sequence encodes CASKTVGRDTEAFF.

The chain combines TRBV11-2 with TRBJ2-3, with D possibly TRBD1 on 6 matching bases. This CDR3 region has 15 residues. V shed 5 bases and J shed 0 bases, with 12 bases lying between them. CDR1 is SGHAT, CDR2 FQNNGV, per germline. This chain's CDR3 is CASSQGYLSTDTQYF. In DNA form, the CDR3 reads TGTGCCAGCAGCCAGGGGTACCTTAGCACAGATACGCAGTATTTT.